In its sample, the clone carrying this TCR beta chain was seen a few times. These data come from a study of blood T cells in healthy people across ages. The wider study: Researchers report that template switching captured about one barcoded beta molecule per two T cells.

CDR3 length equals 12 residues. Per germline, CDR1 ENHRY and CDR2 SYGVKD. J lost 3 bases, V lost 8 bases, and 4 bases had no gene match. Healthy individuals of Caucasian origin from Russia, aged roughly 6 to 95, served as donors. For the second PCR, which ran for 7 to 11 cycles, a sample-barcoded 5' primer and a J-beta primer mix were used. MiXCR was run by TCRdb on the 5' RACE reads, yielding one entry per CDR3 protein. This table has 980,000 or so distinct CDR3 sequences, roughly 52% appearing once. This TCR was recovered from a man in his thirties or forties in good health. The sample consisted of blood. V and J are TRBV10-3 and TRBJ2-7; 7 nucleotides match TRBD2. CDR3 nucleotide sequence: TGTGCCATCGGCTGGGAGGGCTACGAGCAGTACTTC. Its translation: CAIGWEGYEQYF.